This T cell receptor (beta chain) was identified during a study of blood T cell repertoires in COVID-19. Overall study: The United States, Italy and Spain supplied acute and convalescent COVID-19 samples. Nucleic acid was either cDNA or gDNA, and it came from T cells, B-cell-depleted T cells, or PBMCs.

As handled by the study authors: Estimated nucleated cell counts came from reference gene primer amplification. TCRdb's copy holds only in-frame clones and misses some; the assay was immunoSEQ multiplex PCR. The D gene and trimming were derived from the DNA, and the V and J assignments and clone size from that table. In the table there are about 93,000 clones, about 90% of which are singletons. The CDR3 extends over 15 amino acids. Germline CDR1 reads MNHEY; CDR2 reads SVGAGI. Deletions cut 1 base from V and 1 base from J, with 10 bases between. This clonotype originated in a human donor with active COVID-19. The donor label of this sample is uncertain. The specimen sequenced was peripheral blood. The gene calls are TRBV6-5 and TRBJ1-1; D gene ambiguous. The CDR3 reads CASSYFGQPNTEAFF. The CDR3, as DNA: TGTGCCAGCAGTTACTTTGGGCAACCGAACACTGAAGCTTTCTTT.